These 17 T cell receptor beta chains came from one sample sequenced in a study of blood T cell repertoires in COVID-19. TCRdb's table, derived via immunoSEQ multiplex PCR, lists solely in-frame clones and lacks some. The sample has 200,000 to 250,000 clones, under 90% seen once. Sample: PBMCs or T cells enriched from blood (not recorded which). The source is a man aged 55 to 70 who had recovered from COVID-19.

The chain combines TRBV7-2 with TRBJ2-2, with 8 bases identical to TRBD2. The CDR3 is 16 residues long. Germline CDR1 SGHTA, CDR2 FQGNSA. Germline trimming cut 1 base from V and 6 bases from J; bases unmatched to any gene: 7. The CDR3 is CASSLVTRGASGELFF. Written as DNA, the CDR3 is TGTGCCAGCAGCTTAGTGACGCGGGGGGCCTCCGGGGAGCTGTTTTTT.

This sequence joins TRBV20-1 and TRBJ2-7; no clear D. Trimming removed 2 bases at V and 5 bases at J, with 7 bases between. Germline CDR1 DFQATT, CDR2 SNEGSKA (reference sequence). The CDR3 has 11 residues. The CDR3 DNA is TGCAGTGCTAGACCGGTAGACGAGCAGTACTTC. Translated: CSARPVDEQYF.

This chain uses TRBV19 with TRBJ1-5, with no clear D. The CDR3 is made up of 16 amino acids. V was cut by 3 bases and J by 9 bases, with 21 bases left in between. Germline values: CDR1 LNHDA, CDR2 SQIVND (reference sequence). CDR3 bases: TGTGCCAGTAGTATGGGCCGGGAAGCCGGCCGTGGGCCCCAGCATTTT. This gives the protein CASSMGREAGRGPQHF.

The chain joins TRBV19 to TRBJ1-2; a weak D match, TRBD1 (6 bases). The germline V and J ends were trimmed by 3 bases and 6 bases, with 14 bases remaining between them. Germline V gene lookup returns CDR1 LNHDA and CDR2 SQIVND (reference sequence). CDR3 length equals 14 residues. The CDR3 loop reads CASSINRDRDGYTF. The CDR3 coding sequence is TGTGCCAGTAGTATTAACAGGGACCGGGATGGCTACACCTTC.

This sequence joins TRBV11-2 and TRBJ2-5; 7 nucleotides agree with TRBD2. The CDR3 is 16 residues long. V gave up 5 bases and J gave up 0 bases; unmatched junction bases: 9. Germline V gene lookup returns CDR1 SGHAT and CDR2 FQNNGV. This CDR3 reads CASSPSGNRYQETQYF. For the CDR3, the DNA is TGTGCCAGCAGCCCCAGCGGGAACCGGTACCAAGAGACCCAGTACTTC.

The chain combines TRBV5-1 with TRBJ2-1, with TRBD2 matching over 12 bases. Trimming removed 3 bases from V and 4 bases from J; junction bases left unmatched: 8. CDR1 is SGHRS and CDR2 is YFSETQ in the germline V gene. This CDR3 has 17 amino acids. CDR3 sequence (DNA): TGCGCCAGCAGCTCAGGGAAGACTAGCGGGGGATACAATGAGCAGTTCTTC. Translating it yields CASSSGKTSGGYNEQFF.

The V call is TRBV7-6, the J call TRBJ2-7; 15 bases are a match to TRBD2. This CDR3 is built from 20 residues. The germline V gene encodes CDR1 SGHVS and CDR2 FNYEAQ. The V gene end was trimmed by 3 bases and the J gene end by 0 bases; junction bases not matched to a gene: 12. DNA of the CDR3: TGTGCCAGCAGCTTCAACCCCGGGACTAGCGGGGGGACTCACTCCTACGAGCAGTACTTC. This encodes CASSFNPGTSGGTHSYEQYF.

The gene calls are TRBV27 and TRBJ1-4, with 7 bases matching TRBD1. Trimming cost V 6 bases and J 5 bases; bases outside gene matches: 9. The V gene's germline CDR1 is MNHEY and CDR2 SMNVEV (reference sequence). This CDR3 region has 15 residues. The CDR3 DNA sequence: TGTGCCAGCAGCCTCAGGACAGGAGGGAATGAAAAACTGTTTTTT. Protein product: CASSLRTGGNEKLFF.

The chain combines TRBV24-1 with TRBJ1-2; D not certain. Trimming stripped 3 bases from V and 0 bases from J, with 13 bases between. The CDR3 covers 16 residues. In germline, CDR1 is KGHDR, CDR2 SFDVKD. CDR3 bases: TGTGCCACCAGTGATAACAGTGCCTCAGCTAACTATGGCTACACCTTC. Protein sequence: CATSDNSASANYGYTF.

Of note for this clone: Other DNA sequences from this sample encode an identical CDR3 as well. J is TRBJ2-5 and V is TRBV7-2; 9 nucleotides agree with TRBD1. CDR3 length: 15 residues. The V gene end was trimmed by 6 bases and the J gene end by 1 base; junction bases not matched to a gene: 6. Germline V CDR1 and CDR2: SGHTA, FQGNSA. The CDR3 DNA is TGTGCCAGCAGTCCGGACAGGGGACTCCAAGAGACCCAGTACTTC. Translated, it gives CASSPDRGLQETQYF.

The chain combines TRBV19 with TRBJ1-5; D perhaps matches TRBD1 (5 bases). Trimming left V 10 bases short and J 1 base short, with 17 bases between. CDR3 length: 15 residues. From germline, CDR1 is LNHDA and CDR2 SQIVND (reference sequence). Here the CDR3 DNA reads TGTGCCACGCGTGGGGGGGAATCGAGCAATCAGCCCCAGCATTTT. This translates into CATRGGESSNQPQHF.

This chain links TRBV18 with TRBJ1-4, with 7 bases lining up with TRBD1. CDR3 size: 15 residues. Germline-derived CDR1 and CDR2 are KGHSH and LQKENI. V shed 2 bases, J shed 3 bases, and the junction held 3 bases outside the gene matches. The chain's CDR3 is CASSPNQGANEKLFF. The DNA of the CDR3 is TGTGCCAGCTCACCAAATCAGGGGGCTAATGAAAAACTGTTTTTT.

The chain employs TRBV7-6 and TRBJ2-1; TRBD1 matches at 9 bases. The junction had 6 bases not matched to a gene; V was cut back by 2 bases and J by 7 bases. From germline, CDR1 is SGHVS and CDR2 FNYEAQ. The CDR3 covers 15 residues. The CDR3 spells CASSLLQGAKNEQFF. The CDR3 DNA reads TGTGCCAGCAGCTTATTACAGGGGGCGAAGAATGAGCAGTTCTTC.

As concerns this clone: Within the sample, other DNA sequences also encode this same CDR3. The V gene is TRBV2, the J gene TRBJ1-5; 7 nucleotides match TRBD1. The V gene's germline CDR1 is SNHLY and CDR2 FYNNEI. J lost 3 bases, V lost 6 bases, and 2 bases had no gene match. CDR3 length: 13 residues. The CDR3: CASRQGLNQPQHF. DNA of the CDR3: TGTGCCAGCAGACAGGGGCTCAATCAGCCCCAGCATTTT.

V is TRBV4-3 and J is TRBJ1-3; a weak D match, TRBD1 (6 bases). Trimming cost V 2 bases and J 0 bases, with 14 bases left between them. CDR1 LGHNA and CDR2 YSLEER come from the germline V gene. The CDR3 loop spans 17 amino acids. The CDR3 is CASSQSGTGLSGNTIYF. In nucleotides, the CDR3 is TGCGCCAGCAGCCAATCCGGTACAGGGCTCTCTGGAAACACCATATATTTT.

J is TRBJ1-1 and V is TRBV9, with TRBD1 identical over 9 bases. The germline CDR1 and CDR2 sequences are SGDLS and YYNGEE. CDR3 size: 14 residues. V shed 4 bases and J 7 bases; nucleotides not matched to a gene: 8. CDR3 DNA: TGTGCCAGCAGCAAACCGGGACAGGGAATTGAAGCTTTCTTT. The encoded protein is CASSKPGQGIEAFF.

The genes are TRBV7-2 and TRBJ1-5; 7 positions match TRBD1. The CDR3 is made up of 14 amino acids. CDR1 and CDR2 from the germline V gene are SGHTA and FQGNSA. V gave up 3 bases and J gave up 3 bases; unmatched junction bases: 2. The CDR3 reads CASSLGQYNQPQHF. CDR3 coding DNA: TGTGCCAGCAGCTTGGGACAGTACAATCAGCCCCAGCATTTT.